The table lists the clone carrying this T cell receptor (beta chain) with a count of one. The entry originates in a study of technical replicates of blood from a handful of donors. This CDR3 region has 18 residues. Sequenced by immunoSEQ multiplex PCR; TCRdb stores in-frame clones only, minus some. Of approximately 79,000 clones listed, 85% to 95% were seen once; the top ten hold 0.2% to 0.3%. The sequence was obtained from a human donor in good health. Input material: T cells isolated from PBMCs. The chain links TRBV12-2 to TRBJ1-4; TRBD1 is taken as the D call from the table, unchecked against the DNA. TRBV12-2 is a pseudogene segment. The CDR3 reads CASRTAKMGTATNEKLFF. CDR3 nucleotides: TGTGCAAGTCGCACCGCGAAGATGGGGACAGCAACTAATGAAAAACTGTTTTTT.